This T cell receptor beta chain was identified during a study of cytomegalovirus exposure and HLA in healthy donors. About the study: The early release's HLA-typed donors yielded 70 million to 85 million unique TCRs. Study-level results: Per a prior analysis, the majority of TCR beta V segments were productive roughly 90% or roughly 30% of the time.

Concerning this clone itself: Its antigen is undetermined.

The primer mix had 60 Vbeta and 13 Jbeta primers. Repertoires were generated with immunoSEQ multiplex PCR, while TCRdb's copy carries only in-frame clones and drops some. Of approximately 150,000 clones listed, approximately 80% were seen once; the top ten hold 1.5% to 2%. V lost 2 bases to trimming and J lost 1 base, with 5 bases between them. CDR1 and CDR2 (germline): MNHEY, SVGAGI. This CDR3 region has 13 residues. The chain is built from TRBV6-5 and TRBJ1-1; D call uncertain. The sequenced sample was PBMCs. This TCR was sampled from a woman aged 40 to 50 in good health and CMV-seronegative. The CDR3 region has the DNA TGTGCCAGCAGTTACGGCCAGAACACTGAAGCTTTCTTT. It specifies CASSYGQNTEAFF.